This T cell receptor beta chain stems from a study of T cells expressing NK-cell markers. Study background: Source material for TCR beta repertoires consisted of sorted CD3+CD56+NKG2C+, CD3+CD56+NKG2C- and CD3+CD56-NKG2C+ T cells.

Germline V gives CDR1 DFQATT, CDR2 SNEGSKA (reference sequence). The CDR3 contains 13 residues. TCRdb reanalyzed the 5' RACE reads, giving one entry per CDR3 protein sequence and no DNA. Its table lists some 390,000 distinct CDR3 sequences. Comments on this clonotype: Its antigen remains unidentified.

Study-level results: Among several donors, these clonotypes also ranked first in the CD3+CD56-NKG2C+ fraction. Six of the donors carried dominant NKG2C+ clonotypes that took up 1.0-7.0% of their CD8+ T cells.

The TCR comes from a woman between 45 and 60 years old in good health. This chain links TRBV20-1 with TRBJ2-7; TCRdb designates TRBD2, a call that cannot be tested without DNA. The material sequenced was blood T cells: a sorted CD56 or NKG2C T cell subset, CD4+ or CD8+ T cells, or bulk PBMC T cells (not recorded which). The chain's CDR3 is CSARTGGSREQYF.